Each of the 22 T cell receptor beta chains below was sequenced from the same sample in a study of OX40 agonist ivuxolimab in advanced cancers. Profiled with immunoSEQ multiplex PCR; TCRdb holds only in-frame clones, not every one. The sample carries 50,000 or so clones, 80% to 95% recorded once. Sequencing was performed on CD4+ or CD8+ T cells sorted from blood, taken in a trial of the OX40 agonist ivuxolimab. All receptors come from an adult with an advanced solid tumor such as melanoma, head and neck, liver or kidney cancer.

The chain is built from TRBV5-1 and TRBJ2-3, with a tentative D call TRBD1 (6 bases). Trimming cost V 3 bases and J 2 bases, with 16 bases left between them. Per the germline V gene, CDR1 is SGHRS and CDR2 is YFSETQ. The CDR3 consists of 16 residues. The DNA for the CDR3 is TGCGCCAGCAGCTCCACAGGGACCTATTCCACAGATACGCAGTATTTT. As protein: CASSSTGTYSTDTQYF.

The chain combines TRBV28 with TRBJ2-3; no reliable D call. Germline V gives CDR1 MDHEN, CDR2 SYDVKM. V gave up 2 bases and J gave up 8 bases, with 8 bases separating them. CDR3 length: 12 amino acids. CDR3: CASSLASGTQYF. Written as DNA, the CDR3 is TGTGCCAGCAGTTTAGCCTCGGGTACGCAGTATTTT.

This clone was observed a single time. The V call is TRBV2, the J call TRBJ2-7; D is undetermined. Per the germline V gene, CDR1 is SNHLY and CDR2 is FYNNEI. V lost 1 base to trimming and J lost 0 bases, with 10 bases between them. This CDR3 is 15 amino acids long. CDR3 sequence (DNA): TGTGCCAGCAGTGAAGGAGTGTCCCACTCCTACGAGCAGTACTTC. The encoded protein is CASSEGVSHSYEQYF.

Turning to this clone: The sample holds other DNA sequences that translate to the same CDR3. This chain connects TRBV7-2 to TRBJ2-5; TRBD1 agrees at 12 bases. Germline CDR1 and CDR2: SGHTA and FQGNSA. The V gene end was trimmed by 3 bases and the J gene end by 5 bases; junction bases not matched to a gene: 4. The CDR3 has 15 amino acids. The CDR3 loop is CASSLGQGAWETQYF. The DNA of the CDR3 is TGTGCCAGCAGCTTGGGACAGGGGGCGTGGGAGACCCAGTACTTC.

The rearrangement links TRBV4-1 to TRBJ1-6; no definite D call. This CDR3 comprises 18 residues. V lost 2 bases to trimming and J lost 5 bases, with 19 bases between them. The germline V gene encodes CDR1 MGHRA and CDR2 YSYEKL. The DNA for the CDR3 is TGCGCCAGCAGCCAACGTACGGGAATAAACAGCAATAATTCACCCCTCCACTTT. Protein: CASSQRTGINSNNSPLHF.

This chain's CDR3 is CASSLFAGELFF. The CDR3 bases are TGTGCCAGCAGTTTATTCGCCGGGGAGCTGTTTTTT. The chain employs TRBV28 and TRBJ2-2; D gene unclear. The CDR3 sequence is 12 residues long. Germline loops: CDR1 MDHEN, CDR2 SYDVKM. V shed 1 base and J shed 6 bases, with 3 bases lying between them.

This chain links TRBV5-4 with TRBJ2-7, with 8 bases identical to TRBD2. The CDR3 extends over 15 amino acids. J was trimmed by 0 bases and V by 4 bases; bases with no gene match: 6. Germline CDR1 reads SGHNT; CDR2 reads YYREEE (reference sequence). CDR3 coding DNA: TGTGCCAGCAGCGGGGGAGCGGGAGTCTCCTACGAGCAGTACTTC. Translating gives CASSGGAGVSYEQYF.

The rearrangement links TRBV11-2 to TRBJ2-3; TRBD1 matches at 8 bases. The length of the CDR3 is 17 residues. Germline V gives CDR1 SGHAT, CDR2 FQNNGV. J gave up 1 base and V 1 base, and 7 bases lay outside the gene matches. The CDR3 DNA is TGTGCCAGCAGCTTAGTAGTGCCGGGACAGGGCACAGATACGCAGTATTTT. Its protein is CASSLVVPGQGTDTQYF.

V and J are TRBV27 and TRBJ2-2; D gene unclear. The CDR3 spans 15 residues. CDR1 MNHEY and CDR2 SMNVEV come from the germline V gene (reference sequence). Trimming cost V 6 bases and J 1 base, with 12 bases left between them. CDR3 sequence reads: CASSSFLRNTGELFF. CDR3 in DNA: TGTGCCAGCAGCTCTTTTTTGAGGAACACCGGGGAGCTGTTTTTT.

The chain links TRBV5-1 to TRBJ2-5, with TRBD1 identical over 11 bases. The DNA end lines up better with TRBJ2-7; the J call may be wrong. This CDR3 has 16 residues. The germline V gene encodes CDR1 SGHRS and CDR2 YFSETQ. DNA of the CDR3: TGCGCCAGCAGCTTGGATGGAATCGGGACAGGGGGCGAGCAGTACTTC. Protein: CASSLDGIGTGGEQYF.

V and J are TRBV11-2 and TRBJ1-5; D gene uncertain. CDR3 length: 14 amino acids. Deletions cut 3 bases from V and 1 base from J, with 7 bases between. Germline CDR1 reads SGHAT; CDR2 reads FQNNGV. The CDR3 here is CASSLGNSNQPQHF. In nucleotides, the CDR3 is TGTGCCAGCAGCTTGGGGAACAGCAATCAGCCCCAGCATTTT.

V usage is TRBV28 and J usage is TRBJ1-5, with 11 bases lining up with TRBD1. The CDR3 runs to 18 residues. Germline CDR1 and CDR2: MDHEN and SYDVKM. The J segment lost 0 bases and the V segment lost 6 bases, leaving 10 bases of the junction unmatched. CDR3 amino acids: CASRSGTGGLYSNQPQHF. CDR3 nucleotides: TGTGCCAGCAGGTCCGGGACAGGGGGGTTGTATAGCAATCAGCCCCAGCATTTT.

The V call is TRBV12-5, the J call TRBJ2-3, with D perhaps assigned TRBD1 or TRBD2 (6 bases each). The V gene lost 6 bases and the J gene lost 4 bases, with 17 bases spanning the gap. CDR3 size: 15 residues. Germline assignment: CDR1 LGHNT and CDR2 FRNRAP. CDR3 sequence (DNA): TGTGCTAGTGGGGCCAGAGGGGGGTTATCAGATACGCAGTATTTT. Protein sequence: CASGARGGLSDTQYF. Complete variable domain (other parts from reference TRBV12-5 and TRBJ2-3): DARVTQTPRHKVTEMGQEVTMRCQPILGHNTVFWYRQTMMQGLELLAYFRNRAPLDDSGMPKDRFSAEMPDATLATLKIQPSEPRDSAVYFCASGARGGLSDTQYFGPGTRLTVL.

The rearrangement uses TRBV4-1 and TRBJ2-5; 7 nucleotides match TRBD2. The V gene end was trimmed by 4 bases and the J gene end by 5 bases; junction bases not matched to a gene: 7. Per the germline V gene, CDR1 is MGHRA and CDR2 is YSYEKL. The CDR3 extends over 14 amino acids. CDR3 nucleotide sequence: TGCGCCAGCAGCCCTCATATACTAGCGGAGACCCAGTACTTC. Amino acid sequence: CASSPHILAETQYF.

The chain uses TRBV15 and TRBJ2-3, with D possibly TRBD1 on 6 matching bases. This CDR3 spans 17 amino acids. V lost 1 base and J 0 bases, leaving 14 bases between the germline ends. Germline V gives CDR1 LNHNV, CDR2 YYDKDF (reference sequence). The CDR3 DNA follows: TGTGCCACCAGCAGAGGGCAAAGGGGGTCTAGCACAGATACGCAGTATTTT. Translating it yields CATSRGQRGSSTDTQYF.

This clone was detected a few times. Other DNA sequences in this sample translate to the same CDR3. The gene calls are TRBV5-1 and TRBJ1-2; D uncertain. The germline V gene encodes CDR1 SGHRS and CDR2 YFSETQ. Trimming stripped 0 bases from V and 6 bases from J, with 6 bases between. CDR3 length: 12 residues. The CDR3 DNA is TGCGCCAGCAGCTTGGAACGGAATGGCTACACCTTC. This translates into CASSLERNGYTF.

The chain uses TRBV7-3 and TRBJ2-1, with D maybe TRBD2 (5 bases). Per the germline V gene, CDR1 is SGHTA and CDR2 is FQGTGA. The CDR3 contains 11 residues. The ends were cut back, 5 bases at V and 13 bases at J, with 12 bases in the middle. The CDR3 reads CASSLTGEQFF. CDR3 bases: TGTGCCAGCAGCCTTACCGGGGAACAGTTCTTC.

The rearrangement joins TRBV6-5 to TRBJ2-2; D gene ambiguous. Germline loops: CDR1 MNHEY, CDR2 SVGAGI. CDR3 length: 13 amino acids. V lost 5 bases and J 7 bases, leaving 11 bases between the germline ends. The CDR3 nucleotides read TGTGCCAGCAGTCCATACACGGGCGGGGAGCTGTTTTTT. Translated, it gives CASSPYTGGELFF.

The chain uses TRBV2 and TRBJ2-2; D is perhaps TRBD1 (6 bases). Trimming removed 7 bases from V and 4 bases from J, with 10 bases in between. Germline CDR1 SNHLY, CDR2 FYNNEI. The CDR3 runs 13 residues. CDR3 sequence: CASIGGPTGELFF. The DNA of the CDR3 is TGTGCCAGCATTGGGGGCCCCACCGGGGAGCTGTTTTTT.

The chain carries TRBV10-3 and TRBJ1-3; D not resolved. The CDR3 contains 12 residues. V was clipped by 11 bases and J by 4 bases, with 12 bases between them. Germline CDR1 reads ENHRY; CDR2 reads SYGVKD. The CDR3 spells CAASSPGNTIYF. CDR3 nucleotides: TGTGCCGCCTCCTCCCCCGGAAACACCATATATTTT.

V and J are TRBV7-9 and TRBJ1-1, with D unresolved. The CDR3 has 13 residues. V lost 3 bases and J lost 1, with 6 bases in between. The V gene's germline CDR1 is SEHNR and CDR2 FQNEAQ (reference sequence). Here the CDR3 DNA reads TGTGCCAGCAGCTTCGACGGGAACACTGAAGCTTTCTTT. Translated: CASSFDGNTEAFF.

This chain links TRBV7-9 with TRBJ2-3; TRBD2 agrees at 8 bases. V trimming: 6 bases; J trimming: 3 bases; junction bases outside the gene matches: 8. The CDR3 spans 15 residues. The germline CDR1 and CDR2 sequences are SEHNR and FQNEAQ (reference sequence). This CDR3 reads CASRNGRAVTDTQYF. CDR3 nucleotide sequence: TGTGCCAGCAGGAACGGGAGGGCCGTGACAGATACGCAGTATTTT. Based on the CDR3 plus reference TRBV7-9 and TRBJ2-3, the full variable domain is DTGVSQNPRHKITKRGQNVTFRCDPISEHNRLYWYRQTLGQGPEFLTYFQNEAQLEKSRLLSDRFSAERPKGSFSTLEIQRTEQGDSAMYLCASRNGRAVTDTQYFGPGTRLTVL.